This is a list of T cell receptor beta chains from one sample in a study of blood T cell repertoires in COVID-19. This table comes from immunoSEQ multiplex PCR, and its TCRdb copy is limited to in-frame clones, with some not included. The repertoire includes about 290,000 clones, approximately 89% of them detected once, and over 8.5% sits in the top ten. Sequenced sample: peripheral blood. The receptors were gathered from a woman aged 25 to 39 with COVID-19, enrolled during active disease. CDR3s include the opening cysteine and the closing phenylalanine or tryptophan. The order of the fields is CDR3 length, J gene, clone size, D gene, V gene, CDR3 DNA, CDR3 protein. A D gene is named only where the DNA matches it firmly. Some rows have no size entry. The others give once, few or many, or a class for an expanded clone.

CDR3 length: 13; J gene: TRBJ1-1; clone size: -; D gene: -; V gene: TRBV18; CDR3 DNA: TGTGCCAGCTCACCGACGGGGGACCTGATGGCTTTCTTT; CDR3 protein: CASSPTGDLMAFF
CDR3 length: 14; J gene: TRBJ2-7; clone size: once; D gene: -; V gene: TRBV4-2; CDR3 DNA: TGTGCCAGCAGCCAAGACCAGGGTCCCTACGAGCAGTACTTC; CDR3 protein: CASSQDQGPYEQYF
CDR3 length: 13; J gene: TRBJ2-5; clone size: -; D gene: -; V gene: TRBV5-1; CDR3 DNA: TGCGCCAGCAGCTTGGGAGTGGAAGAGACCCAGTACTTC; CDR3 protein: CASSLGVEETQYF
CDR3 length: 14; J gene: TRBJ1-4; clone size: -; D gene: TRBD1; V gene: TRBV19; CDR3 DNA: TGTGCCAGTAGTACGACAGGGGGCGGTGAAAAACTGTTTTTT; CDR3 protein: CASSTTGGGEKLFF
CDR3 length: 17; J gene: TRBJ2-6; clone size: -; D gene: TRBD1; V gene: TRBV6-2/TRBV6-3; CDR3 DNA: TGTGCCAGCAGTTACCGGGACAGTAGCTCTGGGGCCAACGTCCTGACTTTC; CDR3 protein: CASSYRDSSSGANVLTF
CDR3 length: 14; J gene: TRBJ1-1; clone size: -; D gene: TRBD1; V gene: TRBV18; CDR3 DNA: TGTGCCAGCTCAAGACAGGGGGCCGACACTGAAGCTTTCTTT; CDR3 protein: CASSRQGADTEAFF
CDR3 length: 15; J gene: TRBJ2-7; clone size: -; D gene: TRBD1; V gene: TRBV2; CDR3 DNA: TGTGCCAGCAGTCCGGACAGGATGAGCTCCTACGAGCAGTACTTC; CDR3 protein: CASSPDRMSSYEQYF
CDR3 length: 15; J gene: TRBJ1-6; clone size: -; D gene: -; V gene: TRBV6-5; CDR3 DNA: TGTGCCAGCAGTTACGAGGGGACTAGGAATTCACCCCTCCACTTT; CDR3 protein: CASSYEGTRNSPLHF
CDR3 length: 15; J gene: TRBJ1-1; clone size: -; D gene: -; V gene: TRBV24-1; CDR3 DNA: TGTGCCACCAGGACGCTTCGGGGGAGGGACACTGAAGCTTTCTTT; CDR3 protein: CATRTLRGRDTEAFF
CDR3 length: 15; J gene: TRBJ1-2; clone size: -; D gene: -; V gene: TRBV3-1/TRBV3-2; CDR3 DNA: TGTGCCAGCAGCCCTGACAGTCGCAATAACTATGGCTACACCTTC; CDR3 protein: CASSPDSRNNYGYTF
CDR3 length: 14; J gene: TRBJ2-7; clone size: -; D gene: -; V gene: TRBV9; CDR3 DNA: TGTGCCAGCAGCGTAGGGTTGGGCCCCTACGAGCAGTACTTC; CDR3 protein: CASSVGLGPYEQYF
CDR3 length: 15; J gene: TRBJ2-3; clone size: -; D gene: -; V gene: TRBV7-9; CDR3 DNA: TGTGCCAGCAGCCCCCCGGGGGGCGGAGCAGATACGCAGTATTTT; CDR3 protein: CASSPPGGGADTQYF
CDR3 length: 14; J gene: TRBJ2-1; clone size: -; D gene: TRBD2; V gene: TRBV5-4; CDR3 DNA: TGTGCCAGCAGCTTGGGGCTAGCGGGGGAGGAGCAGTTCTTC; CDR3 protein: CASSLGLAGEEQFF
CDR3 length: 16; J gene: TRBJ1-1; clone size: -; D gene: TRBD1; V gene: TRBV5-4; CDR3 DNA: TGTGCCAGCAGCCCCCCCCGCGGCAGGGGGGATACTGAAGCTTTCTTT; CDR3 protein: CASSPPRGRGDTEAFF
CDR3 length: 18; J gene: TRBJ1-2; clone size: -; D gene: TRBD1; V gene: TRBV7-9; CDR3 DNA: TGTGCCAGCAGCTTTTCGGTCACCCGGGACAGGGAAGGCTATGGCTACACCTTC; CDR3 protein: CASSFSVTRDREGYGYTF
CDR3 length: 15; J gene: TRBJ2-1; clone size: -; D gene: -; V gene: TRBV28; CDR3 DNA: TGTGCCAGCAGTTTATCGAATAGCTTCTACAATGAGCAGTTCTTC; CDR3 protein: CASSLSNSFYNEQFF
CDR3 length: 14; J gene: TRBJ1-2; clone size: -; D gene: TRBD1; V gene: TRBV7-9; CDR3 DNA: TGTGCCAGCAGCCCACCGGGACAGGGGAATGGCTACACCTTC; CDR3 protein: CASSPPGQGNGYTF
CDR3 length: 15; J gene: TRBJ2-3; clone size: -; D gene: -; V gene: TRBV18; CDR3 DNA: TGTGCCAGCCACCCGGACTCGTCTAGCACAGATACGCAGTATTTT; CDR3 protein: CASHPDSSSTDTQYF
CDR3 length: 13; J gene: TRBJ2-5; clone size: -; D gene: TRBD1; V gene: TRBV5-4; CDR3 DNA: TGTGCCAGCAAACAGGGGGTAGAGGAGACCCAGTACTTC; CDR3 protein: CASKQGVEETQYF
CDR3 length: 17; J gene: TRBJ2-2; clone size: once; D gene: TRBD2; V gene: TRBV14; CDR3 DNA: TGTGCCAGCAGCCGAGGGGCAGGGAGGGACCACACCGGGGAGCTGTTTTTT; CDR3 protein: CASSRGAGRDHTGELFF
CDR3 length: 16; J gene: TRBJ1-5; clone size: -; D gene: -; V gene: TRBV6-6; CDR3 DNA: TGTGCCAGCAGCCAAAAACCGACAGGTAGCAATCAGCCCCAGCATTTT; CDR3 protein: CASSQKPTGSNQPQHF
CDR3 length: 14; J gene: TRBJ2-3; clone size: -; D gene: TRBD2; V gene: TRBV28; CDR3 DNA: TGTGCCAGCCGCTTAGCGGGGGGGCTAGATACGCAGTATTTT; CDR3 protein: CASRLAGGLDTQYF
CDR3 length: 12; J gene: TRBJ1-2; clone size: -; D gene: TRBD1; V gene: TRBV14; CDR3 DNA: TGTGCCAGCAGCCAAAACAGGGGTGGCTACACCTTC; CDR3 protein: CASSQNRGGYTF
CDR3 length: 14; J gene: TRBJ1-1; clone size: few; D gene: TRBD1; V gene: TRBV6-5; CDR3 DNA: TGTGCCAGCAGCTATGGACAGGAGAACACTGAAGCTTTCTTT; CDR3 protein: CASSYGQENTEAFF
CDR3 length: 13; J gene: TRBJ1-4; clone size: -; D gene: -; V gene: TRBV12-3/TRBV12-4; CDR3 DNA: TGTGCCAGCAGTTCCCCAGATAATGAAAAACTGTTTTTT; CDR3 protein: CASSSPDNEKLFF
CDR3 length: 15; J gene: TRBJ1-2; clone size: -; D gene: -; V gene: TRBV19; CDR3 DNA: TGTGCCAGTAGTATAAGCACCGTGGCTAACTATGGCTACACCTTC; CDR3 protein: CASSISTVANYGYTF
CDR3 length: 17; J gene: TRBJ2-7; clone size: -; D gene: -; V gene: TRBV9; CDR3 DNA: TGTGCCAGCAGCCCAGTGGTCGGGGGGCGTTCGGTCTACGAGCAGTACTTC; CDR3 protein: CASSPVVGGRSVYEQYF
CDR3 length: 13; J gene: TRBJ2-1; clone size: -; D gene: TRBD2; V gene: TRBV11-2; CDR3 DNA: TGTGCCAGCAGCCCTCGGGGGAGGGATGAGCAGTTCTTC; CDR3 protein: CASSPRGRDEQFF